This T cell receptor (beta chain) was recovered during a study of PD-1 blockade in classical Hodgkin lymphoma. Study in general: Intravenous nivolumab at 3 mg/kg was given to patients every 2 weeks. Study-wide results and limits: Significantly greater TCR diversity emerged by C4D1 in CD4+ cells but not CD8+ cells.

All the patients suffered relapse after autologous stem cell transplantation, and brentuximab vedotin exposure differed. Here immunoSEQ multiplex PCR was the method, and the copy in TCRdb shows in-frame clones only, minus some. The table lists about 62,000 clones, 70% to 90% of them singletons. The CDR3 contains 16 residues. Germline V gene sequence: CDR1 SGHRS, CDR2 YFSETQ. V shed 6 bases and J shed 1 base, with 18 bases lying between them. On this clone: What it binds is unknown.

The V and J genes are TRBV5-1 and TRBJ2-3; D tentatively fits TRBD1 or TRBD2 (5 bases each). This TCR derives from a human donor with classical Hodgkin lymphoma. Sequencing was performed on peripheral blood mononuclear cells (PBMCs), taken at baseline. CDR3 amino acids: CASTTGWGGRTDTQYF. Written as DNA, the CDR3 is TGCGCCAGCACCACGGGGTGGGGCGGACGCACAGATACGCAGTATTTT.